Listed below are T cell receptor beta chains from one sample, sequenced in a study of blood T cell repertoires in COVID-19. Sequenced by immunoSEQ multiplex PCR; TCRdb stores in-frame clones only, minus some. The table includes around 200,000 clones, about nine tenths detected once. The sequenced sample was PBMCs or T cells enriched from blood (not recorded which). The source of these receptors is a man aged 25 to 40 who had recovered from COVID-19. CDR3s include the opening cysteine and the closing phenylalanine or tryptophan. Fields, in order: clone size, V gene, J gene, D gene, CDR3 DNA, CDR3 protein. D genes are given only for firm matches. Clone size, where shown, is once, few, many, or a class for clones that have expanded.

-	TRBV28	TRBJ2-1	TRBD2	TGTGCCAGCAGTTTCCCTAGCGGGAGCGCCTACAATGAGCAGTTCTTC	CASSFPSGSAYNEQFF
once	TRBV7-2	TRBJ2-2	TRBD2	TGTGCCAGCAGCTTAGGCCTAGCGGGGGGTATTGCCGGGGAGCTGTTTTTT	CASSLGLAGGIAGELFF
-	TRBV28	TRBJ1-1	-	TGTGCCAGCAGTTTTAGGGGGGGCGGCACCGAAGCTTTCTTT	CASSFRGGGTEAFF
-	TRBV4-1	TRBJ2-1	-	TGCGCCAGCAGCCGCACGGGGATGGGCTACCGGTTCAATGAGCAGTTCTTC	CASSRTGMGYRFNEQFF
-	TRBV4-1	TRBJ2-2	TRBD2	TGCGCCAGCAGCCAAGCACCACTAGCGTCCGGGGAGCTGTTTTTT	CASSQAPLASGELFF
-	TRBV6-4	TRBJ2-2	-	TGTGCCAGCAGTGCGGGACTTAACACCGGGGAGCTGTTTTTT	CASSAGLNTGELFF
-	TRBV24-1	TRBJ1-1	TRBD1	TGTGCCACCAGTGACAGTACCGGGACAGGGAGGGATGAAGCTTTCTTT	CATSDSTGTGRDEAFF
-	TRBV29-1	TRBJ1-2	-	TGCAGCGTTGAGGCGGGGGTCTATGGCTACACCTTC	CSVEAGVYGYTF
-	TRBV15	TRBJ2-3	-	TGTGCCACCAGCACGAGGGCGGAGTCCCCACAAACAGATACGCAGTATTTT	CATSTRAESPQTDTQYF
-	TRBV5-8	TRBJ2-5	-	TGTGCCAGCAGCTTGCAGGAGACCCAGTACTTC	CASSLQETQYF
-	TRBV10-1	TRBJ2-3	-	TGCGCCAGCAGTGAGTCTAGGGGGATGGGCACAGATACGCAGTATTTT	CASSESRGMGTDTQYF
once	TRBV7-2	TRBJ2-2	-	TGTGCCAGCAGCTTATGGTCCCCGGCCGGGGAGCTGTTTTTT	CASSLWSPAGELFF
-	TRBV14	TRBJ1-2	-	TGTGCCAGCAGCCCCGGACAGAACTATGGCTACACCTTC	CASSPGQNYGYTF
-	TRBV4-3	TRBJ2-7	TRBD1	TGCGCCAGCAGCACGTGGACAGGGGGAAACTACGAGCAGTACTTC	CASSTWTGGNYEQYF
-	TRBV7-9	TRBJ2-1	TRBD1	TGTGCCAGCAGCTTGGGAGGGCGGACAGGGGCTCCCAATGAGCAGTTCTTC	CASSLGGRTGAPNEQFF
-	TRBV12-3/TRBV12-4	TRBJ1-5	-	TGTGCCAGCAGTTTGGCAGACAATCAGCCCCAGCATTTT	CASSLADNQPQHF
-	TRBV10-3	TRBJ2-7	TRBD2	TGTGCCATCAGCGGGACTAGCGGGAACTTCTACGAGCAGTACTTC	CAISGTSGNFYEQYF
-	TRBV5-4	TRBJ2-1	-	TGTGCCAGCAGCTACCAGGGGCGCAGGAATGAGCAGTTCTTC	CASSYQGRRNEQFF
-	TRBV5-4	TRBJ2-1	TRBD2	TGTGCCAGCAGCTTGGCAGGACTAGCGGGAACGAATGAGCAGTTCTTC	CASSLAGLAGTNEQFF
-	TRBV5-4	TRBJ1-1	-	TGTGCCAGCAGCACGCCAGGGGCCACTGAAGCTTTCTTT	CASSTPGATEAFF
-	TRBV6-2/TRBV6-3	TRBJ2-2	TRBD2	TGTGCCAGCAGTGGGACTAGTCCCGGGGAGCTGTTTTTT	CASSGTSPGELFF
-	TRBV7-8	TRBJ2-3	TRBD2	TGTGCCAGCAGCTTCAGGCGACCGAGGCTAGCGGGAGACGCAGATACGCAGTATTTT	CASSFRRPRLAGDADTQYF
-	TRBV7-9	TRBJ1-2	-	TGTGCCAGCAGCAGCCTACAGCCAAACTATGGCTACACCTTC	CASSSLQPNYGYTF
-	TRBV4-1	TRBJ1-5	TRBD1	TGCGCCAGCAGCCAAGCGCTACAGGGGGCAAGGCAGCCCCAGCATTTT	CASSQALQGARQPQHF
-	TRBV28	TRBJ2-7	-	TGTGCCAGCAGTGGTTGGAGGGTCGGCGAGCAGTACTTC	CASSGWRVGEQYF
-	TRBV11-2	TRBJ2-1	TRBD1	TGTGCCAGCAGCTTACGACAGGGGGTATACAATGAGCAGTTCTTC	CASSLRQGVYNEQFF
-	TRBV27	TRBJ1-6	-	TGTGCCAGCACCCAGACAGGCCCAAATTCACCCCTCCACTTT	CASTQTGPNSPLHF
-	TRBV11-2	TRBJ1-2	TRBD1	TGTGCCAGCAGCTTAGGATCGTACAGGGGTCTCGGCTATGGCTACACCTTC	CASSLGSYRGLGYGYTF
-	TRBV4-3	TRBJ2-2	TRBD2	TGCGCCAGCAGCCAAGATCTAGCGGTCTACCTCACCGGGGAGCTGTTTTTT	CASSQDLAVYLTGELFF
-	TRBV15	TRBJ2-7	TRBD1	TGTGCCACCAGCAGAAGCGGACAGGGTTTCTACGAGCAGTACTTC	CATSRSGQGFYEQYF
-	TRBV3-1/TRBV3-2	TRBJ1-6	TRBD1	TGTGCCAGCACGGGACAGAATAATTCACCCCTCCACTTT	CASTGQNNSPLHF
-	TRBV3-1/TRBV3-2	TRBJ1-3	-	TGTGCCAGCAGCTCCGGGGATGGAAACACCATATATTTT	CASSSGDGNTIYF
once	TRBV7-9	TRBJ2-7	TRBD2	TGTGCCAGCAGCGCCAGAGCGGGGGGGACGTACGAGCAGTACTTC	CASSARAGGTYEQYF
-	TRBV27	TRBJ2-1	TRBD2	TGTGCCAGCAGTCCACGTTTGGGAGGGCCAATTGAGCAGTTCTTC	CASSPRLGGPIEQFF
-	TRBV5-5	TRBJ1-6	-	TGTGCCAGCAGCTTGAAGATTAGGGTACCGGGAGACATTGATCATTCACCCCTCCACTTT	CASSLKIRVPGDIDHSPLHF
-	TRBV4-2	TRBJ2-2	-	TGTGCCAGCAGCCATGCGACAGACTTCGCCGGGGAGCTGTTTTTT	CASSHATDFAGELFF